A single sample is the source of the 25 T cell receptor beta chains below, sequenced in a study of cytomegalovirus exposure and HLA in healthy donors. Primers: 60 Vbeta forward and 13 Jbeta reverse. Measured with immunoSEQ multiplex PCR; TCRdb has only the in-frame clones, and not every one. The table includes 150,000 to 200,000 clones, 82% detected once. Input material: PBMCs. The receptor source for this set is a girl aged 2-10 years in good health and CMV-seropositive.

V and J are TRBV5-4 and TRBJ2-5; 11 nucleotides agree with TRBD1. Germline CDR1 is SGHNT and CDR2 is YYREEE (reference sequence). The CDR3 length is 16 residues. Trimming removed 4 bases from V and 0 bases from J; junction bases left unmatched: 5. The CDR3 loop reads CASSPGTGGYQETQYF. The CDR3 DNA reads as TGTGCCAGCAGCCCGGGGACAGGGGGGTACCAAGAGACCCAGTACTTC.

The chain employs TRBV27 and TRBJ2-5; weak D call: TRBD2 (6 bases). The J call may be wrong; the DNA end is better matched by TRBJ2-7. The CDR3 consists of 13 residues. Germline CDR1 and CDR2: MNHEY and SMNVEV (reference sequence). The CDR3 loop is CASSPGRSYEQYF. The DNA for the CDR3 is TGTGCCAGCAGCCCAGGGAGGTCCTACGAGCAGTACTTC.

The chain recombines TRBV6-5 with TRBJ2-5; unclear D gene. The CDR3 runs to 12 residues. Trimming shortened V by 4 bases and J by 3 bases, and 6 bases separated the two germline ends. In germline, CDR1 is MNHEY, CDR2 SVGAGI. The CDR3 loop is CASSSEEETQYF. CDR3 DNA: TGTGCCAGCAGTTCAGAGGAAGAGACCCAGTACTTC.

The chain has TRBV30 and TRBJ1-5; TRBD1 might be the D (5 bases). The CDR3 runs 16 residues. Per the germline V gene, CDR1 is GTSNPN and CDR2 is SVGIG (reference sequence). V was shortened by 0 bases and J by 0 bases, with 12 bases between the two germline ends. CDR3 region: CAWSVLTEISNQPQHF. The CDR3 DNA is TGTGCCTGGAGTGTACTGACAGAGATTAGCAATCAGCCCCAGCATTTT.

This clone has just one count. V is TRBV28 and J is TRBJ2-3, with D maybe TRBD1 (6 bases). The germline V gene has CDR1 MDHEN and CDR2 SYDVKM. This CDR3 is 15 amino acids long. Trimming removed 6 bases from V and 2 bases from J, with 15 bases in between. The CDR3, as DNA: TGTGCCAGCAGGGACAGCGCAACTTTCACAGATACGCAGTATTTT. Translating gives CASRDSATFTDTQYF.

The chain is built from TRBV30 and TRBJ1-3; 8 nucleotides align to TRBD1. The CDR3 is 15 residues long. Looked up from germline, CDR1 is GTSNPN and CDR2 is SVGIG (reference sequence). The junction had 7 bases not matched to a gene; V was cut back by 6 bases and J by 0 bases. For the CDR3, the DNA is TGTGCCTGCTGGACAGGGATTGGCTCTGGAAACACCATATATTTT. Translating it yields CACWTGIGSGNTIYF.

This clone was counted a single time. This rearrangement joins TRBV5-1 to TRBJ2-3; D possibly corresponds to TRBD1 (7 bases). Trimming left V 4 bases short and J 0 bases short, with 18 bases between. The CDR3 length is 17 residues. Looked up from germline, CDR1 is SGHRS and CDR2 is YFSETQ. In DNA, the CDR3 is TGCGCCAGCAGCCCCCGACTACAGGGGACTAGCACAGATACGCAGTATTTT. Protein: CASSPRLQGTSTDTQYF. Full variable domain (missing parts from reference TRBV5-1 and TRBJ2-3): KAGVTQTPRYLIKTRGQQVTLSCSPISGHRSVSWYQQTPGQGLQFLFEYFSETQRNKGNFPGRFSGRQFSNSRSEMNVSTLELGDSALYLCASSPRLQGTSTDTQYFGPGTRLTVL.

This chain links TRBV6-5 with TRBJ1-1, with a weak D call TRBD1 (5 bases). Between the trimmed V and J ends, which lost 7 bases and 5 bases, there was a span of 14 bases. This CDR3 region has 13 residues. The V gene's germline CDR1 is MNHEY and CDR2 SVGAGI. DNA for the CDR3: TGTGCCAGCACAAAGCCCGGGGGGACTGAAGCTTTCTTT. This gives the protein CASTKPGGTEAFF.

This chain joins TRBV15 and TRBJ2-1; 8 positions match TRBD1. Trimming at V came to 1 base and at J to 14 bases, leaving 13 bases not matched to a gene. Germline CDR1 is LNHNV and CDR2 is YYDKDF (reference sequence). The length of the CDR3 is 15 residues. CDR3: CATSRAPINDRGKFF. The CDR3 coding sequence is TGTGCCACCAGCAGAGCCCCAATAAATGACAGGGGAAAGTTCTTC.

The rearrangement joins TRBV2 to TRBJ2-3; possible D gene TRBD2, 6 bases. This CDR3 spans 12 amino acids. CDR1 and CDR2 (germline): SNHLY, FYNNEI. V was shortened by 7 bases and J by 2 bases, with 7 bases between the two germline ends. The CDR3 protein is CASTGDTDTQYF. The CDR3 coding sequence is TGTGCCAGCACGGGGGACACAGATACGCAGTATTTT.

This chain uses TRBV4-1 with TRBJ2-7; 15 bases are a match to TRBD2. The CDR3 length is 16 residues. The germline CDR1 and CDR2 sequences are MGHRA and YSYEKL. J lost 3 bases, V lost 2 bases, and 2 bases had no gene match. As DNA, the CDR3 is TGCGCCAGCAGCCAATTGGGACTAGCGGGAGGCTACGAGCAGTACTTC. Protein sequence: CASSQLGLAGGYEQYF.

V and J are TRBV4-1 and TRBJ2-5; D is unresolved. This CDR3 has 16 amino acids. The germline V gene encodes CDR1 MGHRA and CDR2 YSYEKL. Trimming pared 0 bases from V and 3 bases from J, leaving 14 bases between. The CDR3 sequence is CASSQDITEWEETQYF. CDR3 nucleotides: TGCGCCAGCAGCCAAGATATCACGGAGTGGGAAGAGACCCAGTACTTC.

The chain recombines TRBV2 with TRBJ1-5, with no clear D. Trimming removed 7 bases from V and 7 bases from J, with 14 bases in between. This CDR3 is 13 amino acids long. Germline CDR1 is SNHLY and CDR2 is FYNNEI. The CDR3 region has the DNA TGTGCCAGCATTAAGAACCAACGGCAGCCCCAGCATTTT. This codes for CASIKNQRQPQHF.

The CDR3 coding sequence is TGTGCCAGCTCACCAGTTGAGGGAATAAACACTGAAGCTTTCTTT. Translated: CASSPVEGINTEAFF. This chain uses TRBV18 with TRBJ1-1; D is undetermined. Germline values: CDR1 KGHSH, CDR2 LQKENI. V was cut by 2 bases and J by 2 bases, with 12 bases left in between. This CDR3 has 15 residues.

This clone appeared a few times. V gene TRBV9 combines with J gene TRBJ2-5; 9 bases line up with TRBD2. V gave up 4 bases and J gave up 5 bases; unmatched junction bases: 6. Germline V CDR1 and CDR2: SGDLS, YYNGEE. CDR3 length: 14 amino acids. In DNA form, the CDR3 reads TGTGCCAGCAGCCCCCGGAGCGGGGGGGAGACCCAGTACTTC. Protein: CASSPRSGGETQYF. The full variable domain, with the rest looked up from reference TRBV9 and TRBJ2-5, is DSGVTQTPKHLITATGQRVTLRCSPRSGDLSVYWYQQSLDQGLQFLIQYYNGEERAKGNILERFSAQQFPDLHSELNLSSLELGDSALYFCASSPRSGGETQYFGPGTRLLVL.

CDR3 nucleotide sequence: TGTGCCAGCAGTTTTATAGAGAACACTGAAGCTTTCTTT. This encodes CASSFIENTEAFF. The rearrangement uses TRBV28 and TRBJ1-1; no definite D call. Germline V gene lookup returns CDR1 MDHEN and CDR2 SYDVKM. Trimming took 3 bases from V and 1 from J, leaving 6 bases between them. The CDR3 runs to 13 residues.

The CDR3 spells CASSFPTGIQGEAFF. In DNA, the CDR3 is TGTGCCAGCAGCTTTCCAACAGGGATTCAGGGTGAAGCTTTCTTT. The gene calls are TRBV7-9 and TRBJ1-1, with D possibly matching TRBD1 (6 bases). CDR3 size: 15 residues. Between the trimmed V and J ends, which lost 3 bases and 7 bases, there was a span of 18 bases. Germline CDR1 is SEHNR and CDR2 is FQNEAQ (reference sequence).

The chain is built from TRBV6-6 and TRBJ1-1; the D gene is possibly TRBD1 (6 bases). This CDR3 contains 14 residues. V dropped 0 bases and J dropped 6 bases, with 11 bases sitting between them. The germline gives CDR1 MNHNY, CDR2 SVGAGI (reference sequence). CDR3 sequence reads: CASSYSNRAAEAFF. The CDR3 coding sequence is TGTGCCAGCAGTTACTCGAACAGGGCCGCTGAAGCTTTCTTT.

The CDR3: CATRTGIGNTIYF. CDR3 sequence (DNA): TGTGCCACCCGGACAGGGATAGGAAACACCATATATTTT. V is TRBV15 and J is TRBJ1-3, with 8 positions matching TRBD1. The CDR3 has 13 amino acids. CDR1 LNHNV and CDR2 YYDKDF come from the germline V gene (reference sequence). V lost 8 bases and J lost 4; bases outside the gene matches: 4.

The rearrangement links TRBV28 to TRBJ1-1; the D is unclear. Germline V gene sequence: CDR1 MDHEN, CDR2 SYDVKM. V was pared by 5 bases and J by 0 bases, with 13 bases between. The CDR3 has 15 amino acids. The CDR3 here is CASSGLRRVNTEAFF. CDR3 coding DNA: TGTGCCAGCAGTGGGCTACGGAGGGTGAACACTGAAGCTTTCTTT.

This chain connects TRBV6-5 to TRBJ1-3, with 9 bases matching TRBD1. The CDR3 is made up of 15 amino acids. Trimming removed 6 bases from V and 4 bases from J; junction bases left unmatched: 7. CDR1 MNHEY and CDR2 SVGAGI come from the germline V gene. CDR3 nucleotides: TGTGCCAGCAGAACGGGACAGGGAGACGGAAACACCATATATTTT. Its translation: CASRTGQGDGNTIYF.

This clone was picked up a small number of times. The chain uses TRBV27 and TRBJ1-1; D may be TRBD1 (6 bases). Trimming pared 5 bases from V and 0 bases from J, leaving 19 bases between. CDR3 length: 17 residues. CDR1 MNHEY and CDR2 SMNVEV come from the germline V gene (reference sequence). The CDR3 nucleotides read TGTGCCAGCAGTCCCGCAGGGGCTCCCTCGATGAACACTGAAGCTTTCTTT. Translated: CASSPAGAPSMNTEAFF.

This chain links TRBV5-4 with TRBJ2-1; D not resolved. The germline V gene has CDR1 SGHNT and CDR2 YYREEE (reference sequence). V was cut by 2 bases and J by 6 bases, with 15 bases left in between. CDR3 length: 15 amino acids. For the CDR3, the DNA is TGTGCCAGCAGCTTCGATTTGGCTGCCCGCAATGAGCAGTTCTTC. This translates into CASSFDLAARNEQFF.

This chain joins TRBV27 and TRBJ2-1; D not resolved. V was trimmed by 6 bases and J by 5 bases, leaving 5 bases between them. Germline V gene lookup returns CDR1 MNHEY and CDR2 SMNVEV (reference sequence). The CDR3 runs 11 residues. In DNA, the CDR3 is TGTGCCAGCAGATCAAACAATGAGCAGTTCTTC. Its translation is CASRSNNEQFF.

J is TRBJ2-1 and V is TRBV19, with TRBD2 matching 15 bases. Per germline, CDR1 LNHDA and CDR2 SQIVND (reference sequence). The J segment lost 8 bases and the V segment lost 3 bases, leaving 5 bases of the junction unmatched. The CDR3 totals 16 residues. This CDR3 reads CASSIGLAGGPDEQFF. In DNA, the CDR3 is TGTGCCAGTAGTATCGGACTAGCGGGAGGGCCAGATGAGCAGTTCTTC.